This paragraph covers one TCR beta chain sequence. What it recognizes is unknown. The sample comes from a study of shared clonotypes between healthy human individuals. Germline CDR1 and CDR2: MNHNY and SVGAGI (reference sequence). V lost 5 bases to trimming and J lost 4 bases, with 17 bases between them. The CDR3 runs to 15 residues. Once extracted for a subset, genomic DNA was divided evenly among several immunoSEQ plates. The method was immunoSEQ multiplex PCR; TCRdb's version includes in-frame clones alone and lacks a portion of them. The sample shows some 1,400,000 clones, around 97% of them seen only once. Study results and limitations: The naive CD4 repertoires of several donors were compared, and around 5.1% of clonotypes were shared. Naive subsets tended to show greater estimated richness than memory subsets. Non-shared clonotypes had lower generation probabilities than those shared by all four donors.

This clonotype was obtained from a man aged 25 to 45 in good health. The chain joins TRBV6-6 to TRBJ2-5; D is unclear. Sequenced material: naive CD4+ T cells sorted from blood. Subset reported: CD45RA+ positively selected. CDR3 sequence reads: CASSHILRAGETQYF. The CDR3 DNA sequence: TGTGCCAGCAGTCATATCCTAAGGGCAGGAGAGACCCAGTACTTC.